Here is one T cell receptor beta chain with its context. These data are taken from a study of neoadjuvant anti-PD-1 for oral cavity cancer. Clones were sequenced by immunoSEQ multiplex PCR, and TCRdb holds only the in-frame ones, with some missing. Of about 9,300 clones listed, over 50% are singletons. V shed 4 bases and J shed 4 bases, with 16 bases lying between them. Germline CDR1 reads SEHNR; CDR2 reads FQNEAQ (reference sequence). The CDR3 is 15 amino acids. The sequence was collected from a person between 35 and 79 years old with oral cavity squamous cell carcinoma. This chain connects TRBV7-9 to TRBJ1-2; D ambiguous. The specimen was tumor tissue, collected before nivolumab (anti-PD-1) treatment. CDR3 in amino acids: CASSSPGIRGYGYTF. In DNA form, the CDR3 reads TGTGCCAGCAGCTCACCGGGGATCCGGGGCTATGGCTACACCTTC.